The 5 T cell receptor beta chains reported below all come from one sample, sequenced in a study of T cells in women clearing cervical HPV infection. The method was immunoSEQ multiplex PCR; TCRdb's version includes in-frame clones alone and lacks a portion of them. This sample lists tens of thousands of clones; its ten largest clones have approximately 3%. Sequencing was done on a sample of blood buffy coat. The receptors come from a woman aged 18 to 75 with a cervical HPV16 infection that either progressed to CIN3+ or cleared (not recorded which).

Comments on this clone: Read coverage stops 3 residues before the CDR3 terminus; the germline J gene supplies the remainder. The chain carries TRBV5-1 and TRBJ2-5, with 7 bases lining up with TRBD2. The CDR3 runs 15 residues. Per germline, CDR1 SGHRS and CDR2 YFSETQ. V gave up 4 bases and J gave up 1 base; unmatched junction bases: 7. The sequenced CDR3 bases are TGCGCCAGCAGCCCCGTGGGACTAATCCAAGAGACC. Amino acids: CASSPVGLIQET. The full CDR3 protein reads CASSPVGLIQETQYF.

Regarding this clone: Mismatch with germline at one junction end may stem from a read error. The missing CDR3 end, 3 residues past where the read stops, is filled in from the germline J gene. The sample holds other DNA sequences that translate to the same CDR3. V and J are TRBV7-3 and TRBJ1-3; 7 bases fit TRBD1. CDR1 and CDR2 from the germline V gene are SGHTA and FQGTGA. The CDR3 runs 15 residues. The chain's CDR3 is CASSLGDSSGNTIYF. The part of the CDR3 DNA that was read is TGTGCCAGCAGCTTAGGGGACAGCTCTGGAAACACA.

A word on this clone: From the germline J gene comes the end of the CDR3, since the read stops 3 residues before it. V and J are TRBV7-8 and TRBJ1-2; D uncertain. Germline CDR1 is SGHVS and CDR2 is FQNEAQ. The CDR3 is made up of 12 amino acids. The sequenced part of the CDR3 DNA is TGTGCCAGCAGCTTCTCAGGAGAGGGC. Protein product: CASSFSGEG. The CDR3 in its entirety is CASSFSGEGYTF.

About this clone: The CDR3 extends 3 residues past the end of the read, so its final part is completed from the germline J gene. The chain links TRBV6-1 to TRBJ1-2, with D possibly TRBD1 on 5 matching bases. Per the germline V gene, CDR1 is MNHNS and CDR2 is SASEGT. The germline V and J ends were trimmed by 0 bases and 4 bases, with 12 bases remaining between them. The CDR3 loop spans 15 amino acids. Partial CDR3 DNA: TGTGCCAGCAGTGAAGCGCTAAGGAGGGGCTATGGC. This sequence encodes CASSEALRRGYG. The whole CDR3 protein is CASSEALRRGYGYTF.

On this clone itself: The read falls 3 residues short of the CDR3 end, and the missing part is taken from the germline J gene. The chain links TRBV2 to TRBJ1-6; 7 bases line up with TRBD1. The CDR3 spans 14 residues. CDR1 and CDR2 from the germline V gene are SNHLY and FYNNEI. V lost 4 bases to trimming and J lost 8 bases; unmatched junction nucleotides: 5. The part of the CDR3 DNA that was read is TGTGCCAGCAGTGTGACAGGGAAGGATTCACCC. Translation gives CASSVTGKDSP. Given in full, the CDR3 is CASSVTGKDSPLHF.